Presented here are 20 T cell receptor beta chains from one specimen sequenced in a study of T-cell reconstitution after alpha-beta-depleted transplantation in children. Unique molecular identifiers were used to barcode this TCRbeta library. TCRdb reprocessed the PCR reads via MiXCR and lists one record per CDR3 protein. The data show about 830,000 distinct CDR3 sequences, around 17% seen once. The sequencing used PBMCs, mostly from graft donor cells, collected 360 days after TCRalphabeta/CD19-depleted stem cell transplant. The receptor source for this set is a male patient aged 10 to 17 who had a stem cell transplant for acute lymphoblastic leukemia, so the T cells may come from the graft donor.

This clonotype has just a few counts. CDR3 amino acids: CASSVPVEAAEQFF. DNA of the CDR3: TGTGCCAGCAGCGTCCCCGTTGAGGCGGCTGAGCAGTTCTTC. This chain connects TRBV5-6 to TRBJ2-1; no reliable D call. The CDR3 covers 14 residues. CDR1 SGHDT and CDR2 YYEEEE come from the germline V gene. The V end was cut by 4 bases, the J end by 9 bases, with 17 bases between.

In this sample, this clonotype turned up many times. This chain joins TRBV7-2 and TRBJ2-2; D is perhaps TRBD2 (5 bases). CDR1 SGHTA and CDR2 FQGNSA come from the germline V gene. Between the trimmed V and J ends, which lost 3 bases and 3 bases, there was a span of 14 bases. The length of the CDR3 is 16 residues. The CDR3: CASSLRVAAYTGELFF. In DNA form, the CDR3 reads TGTGCCAGCAGCTTGAGGGTGGCAGCCTACACCGGGGAGCTGTTTTTT.

The chain uses TRBV5-1 and TRBJ2-3; unclear D gene. Germline-derived CDR1 and CDR2 are SGHRS and YFSETQ. The V gene lost 2 bases and the J gene lost 2 bases, with 6 bases spanning the gap. This CDR3 has 13 amino acids. CDR3: CASSFDATDTQYF. In DNA form, the CDR3 reads TGCGCCAGCAGCTTCGACGCCACAGATACGCAGTATTTT. The entire variable domain, with the rest obtained from reference TRBV5-1 and TRBJ2-3, is as follows: KAGVTQTPRYLIKTRGQQVTLSCSPISGHRSVSWYQQTPGQGLQFLFEYFSETQRNKGNFPGRFSGRQFSNSRSEMNVSTLELGDSALYLCASSFDATDTQYFGPGTRLTVL.

CDR3 in DNA: TGCAGCGTTGGCCTCCGAGGATGGTCCTACGAGCAGTACTTC. This encodes CSVGLRGWSYEQYF. V gene TRBV29-1 combines with J gene TRBJ2-7; no clear D. The V and J ends lost 4 bases and 1 base respectively, with 14 bases between them. This CDR3 is 14 amino acids long. Germline V lookup: CDR1 SQVTM, CDR2 ANQGSEA.

This clonotype appeared a few times. J is TRBJ2-1 and V is TRBV29-1; TRBD2 agrees at 14 bases. This CDR3 comprises 16 residues. Looked up from germline, CDR1 is SQVTM and CDR2 is ANQGSEA. The V segment lost 4 bases and the J segment 7 bases; nucleotides outside the gene matches: 9. The CDR3 is CSVGGLAGVFRNEQFF. CDR3 DNA sequence: TGCAGCGTTGGGGGACTAGCGGGAGTTTTTAGGAATGAGCAGTTCTTC.

CDR3 DNA sequence: TGCGCCAGCAGCCCGACTAGCGGGCGACGCACAGATACGCAGTATTTT. Its translation is CASSPTSGRRTDTQYF. The rearrangement uses TRBV4-1 and TRBJ2-3, with TRBD2 matching over 10 bases. In germline, CDR1 is MGHRA, CDR2 YSYEKL. V lost 4 bases, J lost 1 base, and 5 bases stayed unmatched. This CDR3 spans 16 amino acids.

The chain is built from TRBV19 and TRBJ2-5; 8 bases are a match to TRBD1. J gave up 5 bases and V 6 bases, and 8 bases lay outside the gene matches. CDR1 and CDR2 from the germline V gene are LNHDA and SQIVND (reference sequence). This CDR3 spans 14 amino acids. This CDR3 is CASRNAGGAETQYF. Written as DNA, the CDR3 is TGTGCCAGTAGGAATGCAGGGGGCGCGGAGACCCAGTACTTC.

The J gene is TRBJ2-3, the V gene TRBV4-2; 11 bases are shared with TRBD2. Germline V gene data show CDR1 as LGHNA and CDR2 as YNFKEQ. V trimming: 4 bases; J trimming: 5 bases; junction bases outside the gene matches: 8. This CDR3 region has 16 residues. CDR3 coding DNA: TGTGCCAGCAGCCCCTTCCTAGCGGGGGGCCGAGATACGCAGTATTTT. Amino acids: CASSPFLAGGRDTQYF.

The chain combines TRBV4-1 with TRBJ2-3, with 14 bases matching TRBD2. This CDR3 has 17 amino acids. J gave up 1 base and V 4 bases, and 4 bases lay outside the gene matches. The V gene's germline CDR1 is MGHRA and CDR2 YSYEKL. The CDR3 protein is CASSLTGLAGGTDTQYF. In DNA form, the CDR3 reads TGCGCCAGCAGCCTCACGGGACTAGCGGGGGGCACAGATACGCAGTATTTT.

The chain joins TRBV10-3 to TRBJ2-1; 12 nucleotides line up with TRBD2. Germline trimming cut 5 bases from V and 6 bases from J; bases unmatched to any gene: 8. Germline CDR1 reads ENHRY; CDR2 reads SYGVKD. The CDR3 runs 16 residues. CDR3 amino acids: CAISPPGLAGTNEQFF. Here the CDR3 DNA reads TGTGCCATCAGTCCCCCTGGACTAGCGGGGACCAATGAGCAGTTCTTC.

The CDR3 region is CASSFPGGTTYNEQFF. In DNA, the CDR3 is TGTGCCAGCAGCTTCCCTGGAGGGACGACCTACAATGAGCAGTTCTTC. The chain couples TRBV12-3 or TRBV12-4 to TRBJ2-1, with D maybe TRBD2 (6 bases). The CDR3 contains 16 residues. Between the trimmed V and J ends, which lost 6 bases and 2 bases, there was a span of 17 bases.

This clonotype was observed a few times. Here the CDR3 DNA reads TGTGCCAGCAGCTTCTCGACCCCCTCTGTCTACGAGCAGTACTTC. Amino acid sequence: CASSFSTPSVYEQYF. The gene calls are TRBV7-2 and TRBJ2-7; D not certain. Trimming shortened V by 3 bases and J by 3 bases, and 15 bases separated the two germline ends. CDR1 and CDR2 (germline): SGHTA, FQGNSA. The CDR3 has 15 residues.

This clonotype was found many times. The chain has TRBV20-1 and TRBJ2-1, with D unresolved. CDR1 is DFQATT and CDR2 is SNEGSKA in the germline V gene (reference sequence). CDR3 length equals 11 residues. V was pared by 4 bases and J by 8 bases, with 9 bases between. CDR3 nucleotide sequence: TGCAGTGCTACCTACTTCTATGAGCAGTTCTTC. This sequence encodes CSATYFYEQFF.

This clonotype has more than one count but fewer than ten. The J gene is TRBJ2-3, the V gene TRBV7-9, with D maybe TRBD2 (5 bases). CDR1 SEHNR and CDR2 FQNEAQ come from the germline V gene (reference sequence). The CDR3 spans 16 residues. V lost 4 bases to trimming and J lost 0 bases, with 14 bases between them. Here the CDR3 reads CASSSGEYSSTDTQYF. CDR3 sequence (DNA): TGTGCCAGCAGCTCTGGGGAGTACTCTAGCACAGATACGCAGTATTTT.

This clonotype was seen more than once but under ten times. J is TRBJ2-1 and V is TRBV19; 9 bases fit TRBD1. Germline V gene data show CDR1 as LNHDA and CDR2 as SQIVND (reference sequence). Trimming took 4 bases from V and 6 from J; bases not matched to a gene: 13. The CDR3 contains 17 residues. The CDR3 bases are TGTGCCAGTAGTACCCCCGGGACAGGGAGTACAGGCAATGAGCAGTTCTTC. The encoded protein is CASSTPGTGSTGNEQFF.

Only a few counts were recorded for this clonotype. The chain recombines TRBV5-1 with TRBJ2-1; 7 nucleotides line up with TRBD1. The CDR3 is made up of 15 amino acids. Germline V gene lookup returns CDR1 SGHRS and CDR2 YFSETQ. Unmatched junction bases numbered 7, after V lost 4 bases and J lost 3 bases. The CDR3 nucleotides are TGCGCCAGCAGCCTGGCACAGGGGATCTACAATGAGCAGTTCTTC. Translation gives CASSLAQGIYNEQFF.

V is TRBV6-1 and J is TRBJ2-3, with TRBD2 matching 8 bases. V shed 7 bases, J shed 0 bases, and the junction held 6 bases outside the gene matches. The CDR3 is 15 residues long. Germline V gene data show CDR1 as MNHNS and CDR2 as SASEGT. CDR3 amino acids: CASTHSGASTDTQYF. The CDR3 coding sequence is TGTGCCAGCACCCATAGCGGGGCTAGCACAGATACGCAGTATTTT.

This clonotype was detected only a few times. The rearrangement links TRBV12-5 to TRBJ2-1, with TRBD1 matching over 7 bases. There are 18 residues in the CDR3. Trimming removed 0 bases from V and 6 bases from J; junction bases left unmatched: 14. Per germline, CDR1 LGHNT and CDR2 FRNRAP. CDR3 nucleotides: TGTGCTAGTGGTTTGGTACGGTCCGACAGGGACCGCGGCAATGAGCAGTTCTTC. Translated, it gives CASGLVRSDRDRGNEQFF. Looking up the rest from reference TRBV12-5 and TRBJ2-1 gives the full variable domain: DARVTQTPRHKVTEMGQEVTMRCQPILGHNTVFWYRQTMMQGLELLAYFRNRAPLDDSGMPKDRFSAEMPDATLATLKIQPSEPRDSAVYFCASGLVRSDRDRGNEQFFGPGTRLTVL.

This clonotype has more than one count but fewer than ten. The J gene is TRBJ2-1, the V gene TRBV29-1; TRBD2 matches at 13 bases. V shed 0 bases and J 4 bases; nucleotides not matched to a gene: 15. Germline assignment: CDR1 SQVTM and CDR2 ANQGSEA. This CDR3 has 20 amino acids. The CDR3 spells CSVEDLFGETSGRPYNEQFF. In DNA form, the CDR3 reads TGCAGCGTTGAAGATCTTTTTGGCGAGACTAGCGGGAGGCCGTACAATGAGCAGTTCTTC.

This clonotype was counted a few times. The rearrangement joins TRBV6-1 to TRBJ1-1; unclear D gene. Trimming took 2 bases from V and 1 from J, leaving 11 bases between them. The CDR3 sequence is 15 residues long. CDR1 MNHNS and CDR2 SASEGT come from the germline V gene. The CDR3 DNA reads as TGTGCCAGCAGTGAAACCTTGGGAGGGAACACTGAAGCTTTCTTT. Encoded protein: CASSETLGGNTEAFF.